One sample yielded the 13 T cell receptor beta chains listed below, sequenced in a study of cytotoxic CD8 clonotypes in ibrutinib-treated CLL. The assay was immunoSEQ multiplex PCR, and TCRdb's table has in-frame clones only and misses some. Seen here are approximately 74,000 clones, 65% to 85% observed once, and the top ten hold 6% to 9%. This sample comprised PBMCs, obtained at disease progression, from a patient treated with ibrutinib. Receptors were obtained from a human donor with chronic lymphocytic leukemia.

The chain is built from TRBV2 and TRBJ1-2; TRBD1 matches 10 bases. Germline V gene sequence: CDR1 SNHLY, CDR2 FYNNEI. The CDR3 runs to 15 residues. The V segment lost 6 bases and the J segment 2 bases; nucleotides outside the gene matches: 6. The CDR3 is CASRDRGTWNYGYTF. The DNA for the CDR3 is TGTGCCAGCAGGGACAGGGGGACCTGGAACTATGGCTACACCTTC.

This clone came up a few times. The chain joins TRBV6-5 to TRBJ2-7, with D perhaps matching TRBD1 or TRBD2 (6 bases each). V lost 6 bases and J lost 7, with 19 bases in between. The length of the CDR3 is 14 residues. In germline, CDR1 is MNHEY, CDR2 SVGAGI. CDR3 amino acids: CASRRDGGRLEQYF. As DNA, the CDR3 is TGTGCCAGCAGACGGGATGGGGGGCGCTTGGAGCAGTACTTC.

This clone was picked up one time. The chain uses TRBV6-1 and TRBJ2-2, with 10 bases that match TRBD2. Germline CDR1 reads MNHNS; CDR2 reads SASEGT. CDR3 length: 18 amino acids. J was trimmed by 3 bases and V by 2 bases; bases with no gene match: 9. CDR3 nucleotides: TGTGCCAGCAGTGAATGGTCACTAGCGGGGTTCGACACCGGGGAGCTGTTTTTT. This gives the protein CASSEWSLAGFDTGELFF.

The genes are TRBV28 and TRBJ1-2, with 7 bases fitting TRBD1. Losses at the gene ends were 6 bases for V and 4 bases for J; bases not matched to a gene: 5. CDR3 length equals 13 residues. Germline V CDR1 and CDR2: MDHEN, SYDVKM. CDR3 sequence reads: CASRTGFSYGYTF. The CDR3 region has the DNA TGTGCCAGCAGGACAGGGTTCTCCTATGGCTACACCTTC.

The sample holds one count of this clone. The J gene is TRBJ2-7, the V gene TRBV27; 10 bases are shared with TRBD1. Germline CDR1 MNHEY, CDR2 SMNVEV (reference sequence). V shed 5 bases and J 4 bases; nucleotides not matched to a gene: 2. The CDR3 runs to 13 residues. CDR3 loop: CASSTGQGYEQYF. DNA of the CDR3: TGTGCCAGCAGTACGGGACAGGGGTACGAGCAGTACTTC.

This clone appeared a few times. Here the CDR3 DNA reads TGTGCCAGCTCTCCGGTCCGGGGTGAGCAGTTCTTC. Residues: CASSPVRGEQFF. J is TRBJ2-1 and V is TRBV18; TRBD2 is a possible D gene (5 bases). Trimming removed 6 bases at V and 9 bases at J, with 12 bases between. The germline V gene has CDR1 KGHSH and CDR2 LQKENI. This CDR3 has 12 residues.

This clone was seen only once. The chain uses TRBV4-1 and TRBJ2-7, with TRBD1 identical over 8 bases. The CDR3 is 14 residues long. In germline, CDR1 is MGHRA, CDR2 YSYEKL. V shed 4 bases, J shed 1 base, and the junction held 3 bases outside the gene matches. As DNA, the CDR3 is TGCGCCAGCAGCCGGGACAGGACTTCCTACGAGCAGTACTTC. Translation gives CASSRDRTSYEQYF.

The V call is TRBV5-5, the J call TRBJ2-7; D perhaps matches TRBD2 (6 bases). There are 14 residues in the CDR3. V was clipped by 5 bases and J by 4 bases, with 16 bases between them. CDR1 and CDR2 (germline): SGHKS, YYEKEE (reference sequence). CDR3 DNA sequence: TGTGCCAGCAGATTTGGAGGGGTGGGGTACGAGCAGTACTTC. Amino acids: CASRFGGVGYEQYF.

The J gene is TRBJ2-1, the V gene TRBV4-1; 7 bases fit TRBD1. This CDR3 has 17 residues. V shed 7 bases and J 0 bases; nucleotides not matched to a gene: 12. Germline loops: CDR1 MGHRA, CDR2 YSYEKL. The CDR3 DNA follows: TGCGCCAGCAAGTTCGTACCGGGACAGCACTCCTACAATGAGCAGTTCTTC. As protein: CASKFVPGQHSYNEQFF.

The chain recombines TRBV10-1 with TRBJ2-7; 9 bases map to TRBD2. Germline V gene sequence: CDR1 WNHNN, CDR2 SYGVQD (reference sequence). Trimming at V came to 4 bases and at J to 2 bases, leaving 6 bases not matched to a gene. This CDR3 contains 15 residues. CDR3 region: CASSGTGTSTYEQYF. The CDR3 DNA follows: TGCGCCAGCAGTGGTACCGGGACTAGCACCTACGAGCAGTACTTC.

The V call is TRBV6-4, the J call TRBJ1-1, with unresolved D. Trimming removed 5 bases at V and 0 bases at J, with 7 bases between. Looked up from germline, CDR1 is MRHNA and CDR2 is SNTAGT. This CDR3 spans 13 amino acids. This chain's CDR3 is CASSWGVNTEAFF. The CDR3 DNA reads TGTGCCAGCAGTTGGGGTGTGAACACTGAAGCTTTCTTT.

The rearrangement joins TRBV27 to TRBJ2-7; 11 bases align to TRBD1. The CDR3 has 15 residues. The V gene's germline CDR1 is MNHEY and CDR2 SMNVEV (reference sequence). Trimming removed 7 bases from V and 7 bases from J; junction bases left unmatched: 12. CDR3 in DNA: TGTGCCAGCACCCGGGGGACAGGGGGTACTTTTGAGCAGTACTTC. Translated, it gives CASTRGTGGTFEQYF.

This clone was counted a few times. The J gene is TRBJ1-4, the V gene TRBV27; 7 bases fit TRBD1. CDR1 is MNHEY and CDR2 is SMNVEV in the germline V gene (reference sequence). Trimming removed 6 bases from V and 0 bases from J; junction bases left unmatched: 7. The CDR3 totals 16 residues. The CDR3 DNA reads as TGTGCCAGCAGGTACAGGGGTCCTGCAACTAATGAAAAACTGTTTTTT. Translating it yields CASRYRGPATNEKLFF.